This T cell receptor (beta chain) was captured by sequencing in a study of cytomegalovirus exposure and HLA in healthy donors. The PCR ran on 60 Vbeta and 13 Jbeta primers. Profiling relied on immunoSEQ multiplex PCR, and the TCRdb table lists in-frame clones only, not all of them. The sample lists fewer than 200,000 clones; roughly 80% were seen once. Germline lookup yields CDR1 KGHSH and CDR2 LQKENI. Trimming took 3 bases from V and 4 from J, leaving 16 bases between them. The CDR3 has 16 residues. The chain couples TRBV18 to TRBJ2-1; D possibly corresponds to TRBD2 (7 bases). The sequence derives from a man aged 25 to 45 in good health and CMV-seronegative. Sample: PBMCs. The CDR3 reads CASSPADGGLYNEQFF. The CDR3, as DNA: TGTGCCAGCTCACCCGCGGACGGGGGGCTTTACAATGAGCAGTTCTTC.